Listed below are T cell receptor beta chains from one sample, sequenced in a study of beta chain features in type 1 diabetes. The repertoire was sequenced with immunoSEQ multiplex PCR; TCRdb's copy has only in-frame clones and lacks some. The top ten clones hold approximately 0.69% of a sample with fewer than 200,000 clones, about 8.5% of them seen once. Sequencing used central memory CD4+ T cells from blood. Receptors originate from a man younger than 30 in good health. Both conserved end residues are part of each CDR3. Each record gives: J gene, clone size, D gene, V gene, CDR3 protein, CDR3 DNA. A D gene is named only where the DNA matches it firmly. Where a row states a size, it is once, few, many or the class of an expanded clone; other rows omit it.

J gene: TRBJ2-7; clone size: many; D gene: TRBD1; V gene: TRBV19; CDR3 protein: CAREDRSYYEQYF; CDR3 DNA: TGTGCCAGAGAGGACAGGTCCTACTACGAGCAGTACTTC
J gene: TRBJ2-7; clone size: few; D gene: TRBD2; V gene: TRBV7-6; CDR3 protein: CASSLNPSGRDEQYF; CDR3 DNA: TGTGCCAGCAGCTTAAACCCTAGCGGGAGGGACGAGCAGTACTTC
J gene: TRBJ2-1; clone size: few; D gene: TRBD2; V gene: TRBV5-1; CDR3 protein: CASSRSGMGSYNEQFF; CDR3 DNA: TGCGCCAGCTCGAGAAGCGGGATGGGGTCCTACAATGAGCAGTTCTTC
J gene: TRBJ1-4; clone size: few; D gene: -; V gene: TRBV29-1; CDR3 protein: CSVDPTGAEEKLFF; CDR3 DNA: TGCAGCGTTGACCCGACAGGAGCGGAAGAAAAACTGTTTTTT
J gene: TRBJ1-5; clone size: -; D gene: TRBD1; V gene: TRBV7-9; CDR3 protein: CASSLGTQGAGQPQHF; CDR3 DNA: TGTGCCAGCAGCTTAGGGACTCAGGGGGCTGGACAGCCCCAGCATTTT
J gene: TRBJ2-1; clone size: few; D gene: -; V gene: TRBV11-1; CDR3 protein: CASSLDRRAVLNEQFF; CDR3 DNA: TGTGCCAGCAGCTTAGATCGGAGGGCCGTTTTGAATGAGCAGTTCTTC
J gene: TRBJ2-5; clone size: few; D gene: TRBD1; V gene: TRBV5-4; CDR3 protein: CASSPGTVQETQYF; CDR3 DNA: TGTGCCAGCAGCCCCGGGACAGTGCAAGAGACCCAGTACTTC
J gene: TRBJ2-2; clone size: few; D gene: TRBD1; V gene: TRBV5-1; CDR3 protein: CASSLSGTGMNTGELFF; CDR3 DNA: TGCGCCAGCAGCCTGAGTGGGACAGGGATGAACACCGGGGAGCTGTTTTTT
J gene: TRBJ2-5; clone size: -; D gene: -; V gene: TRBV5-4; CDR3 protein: CASSLGGPETQYF; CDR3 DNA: TGTGCCAGCAGCTTGGGGGGGCCCGAGACCCAGTACTTC
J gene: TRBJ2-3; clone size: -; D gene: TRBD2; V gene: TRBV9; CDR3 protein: CASSGERGLAVGTDTQYF; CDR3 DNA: TGTGCCAGCAGCGGAGAAAGAGGGCTAGCGGTCGGCACAGATACGCAGTATTTT
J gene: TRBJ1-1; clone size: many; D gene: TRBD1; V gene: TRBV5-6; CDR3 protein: CASSSWTGRTEAFF; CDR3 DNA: TGTGCCAGCAGCTCATGGACAGGGAGGACTGAAGCTTTCTTT
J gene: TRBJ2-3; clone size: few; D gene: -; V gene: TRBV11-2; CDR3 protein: CASSPASYTDTQYF; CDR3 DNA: TGTGCCAGCAGCCCAGCGTCCTACACAGATACGCAGTATTTT
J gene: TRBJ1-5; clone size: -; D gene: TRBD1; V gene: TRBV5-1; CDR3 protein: CASSLEPGQYNQPQHF; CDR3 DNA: TGCGCCAGCAGCTTGGAACCGGGACAGTACAATCAGCCCCAGCATTTT
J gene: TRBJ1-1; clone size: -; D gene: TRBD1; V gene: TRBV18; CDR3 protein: CASSPRTGYMNTEAFF; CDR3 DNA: TGTGCCAGCTCACCTCGGACAGGGTACATGAACACTGAAGCTTTCTTT
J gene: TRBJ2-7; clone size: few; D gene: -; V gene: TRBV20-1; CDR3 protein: CSVHASYEQYF; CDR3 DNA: TGCAGTGTTCACGCCAGCTACGAGCAGTACTTC
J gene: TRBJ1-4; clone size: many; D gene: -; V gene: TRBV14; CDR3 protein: CASSRTGLWEKLFF; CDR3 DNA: TGTGCCAGCAGCCGAACAGGGCTTTGGGAAAAACTGTTTTTT
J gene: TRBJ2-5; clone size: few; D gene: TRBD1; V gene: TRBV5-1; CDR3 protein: CASSLARDRDQYF; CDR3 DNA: TGCGCCAGCAGCTTGGCCCGGGACAGGGACCAGTACTTC
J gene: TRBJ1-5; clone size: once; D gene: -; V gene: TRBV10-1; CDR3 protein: CASRPLGGGNQPQHF; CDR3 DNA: TGCGCCAGCAGACCCCTTGGAGGTGGCAATCAGCCCCAGCATTTT
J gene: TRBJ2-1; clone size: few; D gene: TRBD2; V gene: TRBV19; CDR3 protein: CASSMTSGTSGGQFF; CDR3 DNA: TGTGCCAGTAGTATGACTAGCGGGACCTCCGGGGGGCAGTTCTTC
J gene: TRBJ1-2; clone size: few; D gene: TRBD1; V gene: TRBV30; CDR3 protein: CAWSVGGQVYGYTF; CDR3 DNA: TGTGCCTGGAGTGTAGGGGGACAGGTCTATGGCTACACCTTC
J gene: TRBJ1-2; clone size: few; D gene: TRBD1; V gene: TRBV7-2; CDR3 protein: CASSSTSGGDGYTF; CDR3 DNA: TGTGCCAGCAGCTCGACCTCAGGGGGCGATGGCTACACCTTC
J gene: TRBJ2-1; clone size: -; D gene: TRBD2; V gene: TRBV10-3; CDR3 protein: CAIISHSGGEDEQFF; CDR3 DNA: TGTGCCATCATATCCCATAGCGGGGGGGAGGATGAGCAGTTCTTC
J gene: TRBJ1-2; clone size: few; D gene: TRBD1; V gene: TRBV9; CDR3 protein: CASSPRTGGNYGYTF; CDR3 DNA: TGTGCCAGCAGCCCCCGGACAGGGGGTAACTATGGCTACACCTTC
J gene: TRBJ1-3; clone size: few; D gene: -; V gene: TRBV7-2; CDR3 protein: CASSLFGGMAGNTIYF; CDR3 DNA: TGTGCCAGCAGCTTATTCGGGGGAATGGCTGGAAACACCATATATTTT
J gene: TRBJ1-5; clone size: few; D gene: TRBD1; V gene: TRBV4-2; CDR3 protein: CASSLARDRGNQPQHF; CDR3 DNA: TGTGCCAGCAGCCTTGCCCGGGACAGGGGGAACCAGCCCCAGCATTTT
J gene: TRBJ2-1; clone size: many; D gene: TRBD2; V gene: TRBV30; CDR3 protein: CAWTPIGLVNEQFF; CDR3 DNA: TGTGCCTGGACTCCAATCGGACTAGTCAATGAGCAGTTCTTC
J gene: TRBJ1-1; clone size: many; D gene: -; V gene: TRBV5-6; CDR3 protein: CASSLDRNTEAFF; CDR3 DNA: TGTGCCAGCAGCTTGGATAGGAACACTGAAGCTTTCTTT
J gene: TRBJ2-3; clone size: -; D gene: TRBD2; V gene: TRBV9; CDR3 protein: CASSARLALDTQYF; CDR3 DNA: TGTGCCAGCAGCGCCCGACTAGCTTTGGATACGCAGTATTTT
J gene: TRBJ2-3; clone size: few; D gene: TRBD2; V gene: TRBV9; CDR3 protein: CASSARLAGVEDTQYF; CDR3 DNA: TGTGCCAGCAGCGCCAGACTAGCGGGAGTTGAGGATACGCAGTATTTT
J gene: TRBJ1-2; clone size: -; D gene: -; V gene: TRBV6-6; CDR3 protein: CASTIVGGVHGYTF; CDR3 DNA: TGTGCCAGCACAATCGTCGGAGGGGTCCATGGCTACACCTTC
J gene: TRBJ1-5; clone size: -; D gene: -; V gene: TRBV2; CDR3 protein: CASSSRENNQPQHF; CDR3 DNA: TGTGCCAGCAGCTCCCGGGAGAATAATCAGCCCCAGCATTTT
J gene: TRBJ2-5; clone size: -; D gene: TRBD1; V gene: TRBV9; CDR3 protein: CASSIRDSPGETQYF; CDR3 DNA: TGTGCCAGCAGCATTAGGGACAGCCCAGGGGAGACCCAGTACTTC
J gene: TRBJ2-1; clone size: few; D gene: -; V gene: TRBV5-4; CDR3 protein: CASSLEGVRNEQFF; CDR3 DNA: TGTGCCAGCAGCTTGGAGGGGGTTAGGAATGAGCAGTTCTTC
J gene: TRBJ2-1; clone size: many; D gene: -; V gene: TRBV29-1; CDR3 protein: CSVRVGVGEQFF; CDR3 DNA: TGCAGCGTTCGGGTCGGCGTGGGTGAGCAGTTCTTC
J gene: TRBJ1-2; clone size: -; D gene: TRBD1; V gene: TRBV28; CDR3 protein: CASSRRTGGVFYGYTF; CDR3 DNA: TGTGCCAGCAGCCGACGGACAGGGGGCGTCTTTTATGGCTACACCTTC
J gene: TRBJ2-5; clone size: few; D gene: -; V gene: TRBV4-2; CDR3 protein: CASSSRRGGETQYF; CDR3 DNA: TGTGCCAGCAGCTCCCGGCGGGGTGGGGAGACCCAGTACTTC
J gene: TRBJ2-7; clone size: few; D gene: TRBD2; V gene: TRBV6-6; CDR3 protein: CASSYPGTSGTYEQYF; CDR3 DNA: TGTGCCAGCAGTTACCCCGGGACTAGCGGGACCTACGAGCAGTACTTC
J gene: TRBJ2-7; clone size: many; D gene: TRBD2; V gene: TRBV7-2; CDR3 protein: CASSLGTGTSGTQYF; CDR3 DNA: TGTGCCAGCAGCTTAGGGACCGGGACTAGCGGGACGCAGTACTTC
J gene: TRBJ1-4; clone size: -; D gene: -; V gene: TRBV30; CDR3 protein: CAWSVSRASGELFF; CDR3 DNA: TGTGCCTGGAGTGTATCCAGGGCCTCTGGGGAACTGTTTTTT
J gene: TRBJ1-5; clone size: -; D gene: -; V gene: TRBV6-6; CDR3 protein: CASSHGQSNQPQHF; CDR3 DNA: TGTGCCAGCAGTCACGGACAGAGCAATCAGCCCCAGCATTTT
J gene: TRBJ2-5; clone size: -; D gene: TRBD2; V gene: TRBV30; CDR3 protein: CAWSVLGGGETQYF; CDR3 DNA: TGTGCCTGGAGTGTACTTGGGGGAGGGGAGACCCAGTACTTC
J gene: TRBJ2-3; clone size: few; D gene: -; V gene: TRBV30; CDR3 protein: CAWSVGGDTQYF; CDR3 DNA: TGTGCCTGGAGTGTTGGGGGGGATACGCAGTATTTT
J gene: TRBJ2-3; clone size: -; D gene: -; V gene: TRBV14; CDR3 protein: CASSQLAYASTDTQYF; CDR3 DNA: TGTGCCAGCAGCCAACTAGCGTACGCTAGCACAGATACGCAGTATTTT
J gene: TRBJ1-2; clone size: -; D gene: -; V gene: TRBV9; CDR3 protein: CASSVMETATGGYTF; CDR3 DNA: TGTGCCAGCAGCGTAATGGAGACCGCCACGGGTGGCTACACCTTC
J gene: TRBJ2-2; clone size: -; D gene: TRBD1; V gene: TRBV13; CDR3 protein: CASSTGGGELFF; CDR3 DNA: TGTGCCAGCAGCACAGGGGGCGGGGAGCTGTTTTTT
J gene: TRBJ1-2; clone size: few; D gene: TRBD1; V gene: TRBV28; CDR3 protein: CASQHRGTFNYGYTF; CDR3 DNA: TGTGCCAGCCAACACAGGGGAACTTTTAACTATGGCTACACCTTC
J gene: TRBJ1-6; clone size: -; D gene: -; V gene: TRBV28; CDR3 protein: CASSFLGNSPLHF; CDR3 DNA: TGTGCCAGCAGTTTTCTCGGTAATTCACCCCTCCACTTT
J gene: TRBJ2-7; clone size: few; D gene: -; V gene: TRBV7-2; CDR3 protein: CASSRPGRYLSYEQYF; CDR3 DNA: TGTGCCAGCAGTCGACCAGGGCGGTATCTCTCCTACGAGCAGTACTTC
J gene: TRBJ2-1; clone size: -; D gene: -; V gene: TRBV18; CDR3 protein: CASSLRPLTSLRHEQFF; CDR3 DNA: TGTGCCAGCTCATTACGGCCGTTAACTAGTCTGAGGCATGAGCAGTTCTTC
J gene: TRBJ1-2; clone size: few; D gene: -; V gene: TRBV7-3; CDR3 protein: CASSIPGQTGYTF; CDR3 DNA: TGTGCCAGCAGCATCCCGGGACAAACCGGCTACACCTTC
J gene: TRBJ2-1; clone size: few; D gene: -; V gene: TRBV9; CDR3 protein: CASSVAQSYNEQFF; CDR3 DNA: TGTGCCAGCAGCGTAGCACAGTCCTACAATGAGCAGTTCTTC
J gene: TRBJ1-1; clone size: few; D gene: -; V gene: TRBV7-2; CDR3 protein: CASSLMTPSNTEAFF; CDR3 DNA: TGTGCCAGCAGCTTAATGACTCCCTCGAACACTGAAGCTTTCTTT
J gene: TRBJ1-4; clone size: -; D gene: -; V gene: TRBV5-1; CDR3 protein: CASSLAREKEKLFF; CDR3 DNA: TGCGCCAGCAGCTTGGCCAGGGAAAAAGAAAAACTGTTTTTT
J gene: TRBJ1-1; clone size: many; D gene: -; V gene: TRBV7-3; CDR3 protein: CASSLGTNTEAFF; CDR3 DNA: TGTGCCAGCAGCTTAGGGACTAACACTGAAGCTTTCTTT
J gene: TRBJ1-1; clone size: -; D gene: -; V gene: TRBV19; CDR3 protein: CASSMGARNTEAFF; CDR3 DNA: TGTGCCAGTAGTATGGGGGCTCGAAACACTGAAGCTTTCTTT